Here is one TCR beta chain with its context. Its specificity is not known. Sequenced by immunoSEQ multiplex PCR; TCRdb stores in-frame clones only, minus some. The sample has more than 25,000 clones; approximately 86% are singletons. These data belong to a study of OX40 agonist ivuxolimab in advanced cancers. Overall study context: It was permissible to have had prior anti-PD-1, anti-PD-L1 or anti-CTLA-4 therapy, and about 40% had some. Partial responses occurred in three patients (one hepatocellular carcinoma, two cutaneous melanoma).

The study's findings and limits: Patients who responded partially at 0.1-3.0 mg/kg showed clonal expansion ranking among the lowest. CD8+ T cells showed, on average, more clonal expansion than CD4+ cells.

Germline V gives CDR1 SGDLS, CDR2 YYNGEE. Trimming removed 3 bases from V and 2 bases from J, with 8 bases in between. The CDR3 loop spans 13 amino acids. Sequencing was performed on CD4+ or CD8+ T cells sorted from blood, taken in a trial of the OX40 agonist ivuxolimab. V and J are TRBV9 and TRBJ1-2, with no clear D. The TCR was taken from an adult with an advanced solid tumor such as melanoma, head and neck, liver or kidney cancer. The CDR3 DNA is TGTGCCAGCAGCGCCAGGATCAACTATGGCTACACCTTC. It yields the protein CASSARINYGYTF.